This T cell receptor beta chain stems from a study of Graves' ophthalmopathy and Graves' hyperthyroidism. This clonotype turned up a few times. TCR beta CDR3 regions were amplified from RNA transcripts. Amplification began with first-round RT-PCR using HTBI primers, then second-round multiplex PCR was performed. MiXCR, applied by TCRdb to the multiplex PCR reads, yields one record per CDR3 protein. The sample yields some 520,000 distinct CDR3 sequences, over 13% seen once. Unmatched junction bases numbered 9, after V lost 4 bases and J lost 4 bases. The CDR3 totals 16 residues. CDR1 and CDR2 from the germline V gene are LGHNA and YNFKEQ. Ophthalmopathy donors were characterized by moderate-to-severe activity, CAS of at least 3, NOSPECS of at least 4, and duration under 3 months. Diagnosis used clinical symptoms, serum thyroxine, TRAb, thyroid ultrasound and orbital computed tomography.

This receptor was taken from a woman aged 25 to 39 with Graves' ophthalmopathy. The sequenced material came from blood. The chain is built from TRBV4-2 and TRBJ2-7, with 11 bases fitting TRBD2. The CDR3 protein is CASSPNSGGASYEQYF. For the CDR3, the DNA is TGTGCCAGCAGCCCCAATAGCGGGGGGGCCTCTTACGAGCAGTACTTC.